This T cell receptor (beta chain) was retrieved from a study of graft-versus-host responses after intestinal transplantation. This clone occurred once. Its antigen is currently unknown. Repertoires were generated with immunoSEQ multiplex PCR, while TCRdb's copy carries only in-frame clones and drops some. The sample contains around 100,000 clones, about 90% of which appear only once. Trimming removed 2 bases at V and 2 bases at J, with 10 bases between. The germline gives CDR1 GTSNPN, CDR2 SVGIG (reference sequence). This CDR3 is 15 amino acids long. This receptor was identified in a human donor who was the organ donor for an intestinal transplant. This specimen was unstimulated CD4+ T cells sorted from spleen or lymph node cells, taken before transplant. V and J are TRBV30 and TRBJ2-6; no reliable D call. The CDR3 sequence: CAWSPVRAGANVLTF. The CDR3, as DNA: TGTGCCTGGAGTCCGGTTAGGGCTGGGGCCAACGTCCTGACTTTC.